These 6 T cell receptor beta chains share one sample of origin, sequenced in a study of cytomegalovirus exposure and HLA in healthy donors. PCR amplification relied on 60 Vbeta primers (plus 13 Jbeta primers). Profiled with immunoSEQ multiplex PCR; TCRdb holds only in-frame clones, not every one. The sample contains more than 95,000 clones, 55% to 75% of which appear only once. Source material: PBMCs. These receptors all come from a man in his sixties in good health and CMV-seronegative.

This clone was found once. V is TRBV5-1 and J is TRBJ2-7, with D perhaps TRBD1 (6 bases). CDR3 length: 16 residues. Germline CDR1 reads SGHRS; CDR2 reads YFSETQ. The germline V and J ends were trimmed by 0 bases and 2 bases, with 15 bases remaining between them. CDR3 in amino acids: CASSLAGAGQTYEQYF. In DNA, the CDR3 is TGCGCCAGCAGCTTGGCAGGGGCAGGGCAGACCTACGAGCAGTACTTC.

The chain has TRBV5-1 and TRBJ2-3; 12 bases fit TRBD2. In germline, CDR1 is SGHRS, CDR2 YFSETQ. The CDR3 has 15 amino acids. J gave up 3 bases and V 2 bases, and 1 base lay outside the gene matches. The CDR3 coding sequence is TGCGCCAGCAGCTTCGGACTAGCGGGAACAGATACGCAGTATTTT. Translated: CASSFGLAGTDTQYF. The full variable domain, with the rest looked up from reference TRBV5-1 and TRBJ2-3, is KAGVTQTPRYLIKTRGQQVTLSCSPISGHRSVSWYQQTPGQGLQFLFEYFSETQRNKGNFPGRFSGRQFSNSRSEMNVSTLELGDSALYLCASSFGLAGTDTQYFGPGTRLTVL.

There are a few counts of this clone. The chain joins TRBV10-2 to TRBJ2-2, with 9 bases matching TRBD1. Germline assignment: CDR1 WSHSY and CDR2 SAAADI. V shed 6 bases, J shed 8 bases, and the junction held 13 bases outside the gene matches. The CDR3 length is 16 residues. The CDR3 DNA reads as TGCGCCAGCAGGGGAGTACAGGGGGCCGGGAAGGGGGAGCTGTTTTTT. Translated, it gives CASRGVQGAGKGELFF.

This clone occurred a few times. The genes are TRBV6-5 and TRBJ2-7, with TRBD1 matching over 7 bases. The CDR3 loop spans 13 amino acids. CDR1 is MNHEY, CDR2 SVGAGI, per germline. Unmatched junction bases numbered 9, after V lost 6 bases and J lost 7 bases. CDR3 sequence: CASSGQESVEQYF. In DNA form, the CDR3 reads TGTGCCAGCAGCGGACAGGAATCGGTGGAGCAGTACTTC.

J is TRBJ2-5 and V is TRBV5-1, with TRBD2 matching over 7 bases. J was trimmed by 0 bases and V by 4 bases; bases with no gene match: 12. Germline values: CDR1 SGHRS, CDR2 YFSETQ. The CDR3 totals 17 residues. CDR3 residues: CASSLSMGGGNQETQYF. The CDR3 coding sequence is TGCGCCAGCAGCCTCAGTATGGGGGGGGGAAACCAAGAGACCCAGTACTTC.

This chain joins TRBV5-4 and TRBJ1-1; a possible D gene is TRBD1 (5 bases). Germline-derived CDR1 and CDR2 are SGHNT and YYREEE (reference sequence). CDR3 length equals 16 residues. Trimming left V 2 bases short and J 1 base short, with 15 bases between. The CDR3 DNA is TGTGCCAGCAGCTTCCCCGGGCCCCAGGGGAACACTGAAGCTTTCTTT. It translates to CASSFPGPQGNTEAFF.